One T cell receptor (beta chain) is described in this entry. In the PCR, 60 Vbeta and 13 Jbeta primers were used. The method was immunoSEQ multiplex PCR; TCRdb's version includes in-frame clones alone and lacks a portion of them. The sample holds some 90,000 clones, 81% seen once. The record originates from a study of cytomegalovirus exposure and HLA in healthy donors. Trimming removed 7 bases from V and 4 bases from J, with 19 bases in between. The CDR3 contains 15 residues. Looked up from germline, CDR1 is LNHDA and CDR2 is SQIVND (reference sequence). The sequenced material came from PBMCs. The receptor was derived from a woman aged 70 to 79 in good health and CMV-seropositive. The chain recombines TRBV19 with TRBJ1-1, with no clear D. DNA of the CDR3: TGTGCCAGTACCCGTGGGGAGGGAAGACCCACTGAAGCTTTCTTT. It encodes CASTRGEGRPTEAFF.